This TCR beta chain emerged from a study of shared clonotypes between healthy human individuals (dated by TCRdb to the early 2020s). A note on the overall study: A couple of women and a few men aged 18 to 49 years were included in the cohort. To increase sequencing depth and limit assay-specific biases, different laboratories used diverse techniques to prepare libraries and sequence TCR repertoires. Between about 0.8 and 9 billion PBMCs per donor were obtained by leukapheresis. To estimate repertoire size and how much clonotype sharing occurs between individuals, the study deeply sequenced the blood TCR repertoires of roughly 5 healthy adults.

Using the deep immunoSEQ assay, TCR CDR3 regions were amplified from genomic DNA by multiplex PCR. Genomic DNA extracted from each cell subset was distributed evenly over all wells of several immunoSEQ 96-well plates, and each plate served as one replicate. Each replicate PCR for unsorted PBMC received 300 to 350 ng genomic DNA, equal to around 30,000 T cell genomes. Ten immunoSEQ deep assay plates were used to sequence unsorted PBMC genomic DNA. The purified libraries were quantified using a Qubit 3.0 fluorometer, sized with a Bioanalyzer 2100, and then quantified again using the KAPA Library Quantification kit. Every immunoSEQ 96-well plate was sequenced on a separate single-read 150-cycle Illumina NextSeq 550 flow cell. In the original analysis: Because the immunoSEQ output held only junctional sequences and lacked quality scores, the filtering could not match the filtering applied to full-length reads. To assign V/J genes and CDR3, sequences were annotated against IMGT germline references using PyIR, a Python wrapper for IgBLAST v1.9. Any read was removed if the V/J assignment was weak (E-value above 1e-6), the CDR3 was missing, or the read contained stop codons, out-of-frame junctions, or ambiguous translated residues. V3J clonotypes were defined by identical inferred V gene, J gene, and CDR3 amino acid sequence. The percentage overlap between two repertoires was calculated by dividing the number of shared unique clonotypes by the size of the smaller repertoire. Three approaches were used to assess repertoire richness: RTK rarefaction, the Chao1 estimator, and Recon v2.1 estimates of unobserved clonotypes. TCRdb stores this immuneACCESS table with in-frame sequences only. Part of the clones is absent; in the studies checked, under half of the shortfall reflects unresolved V genes, and no reason is known for the rest. That table supplies the V and J calls and clone size; D and trimming were determined from the DNA. In all, the sample holds about 470,000 clones, and about 85% of those were seen once. In total, the top ten clones hold roughly 13% of the sample.

Paper-wide results and their limitations: The small number of donors limited the genetic and exposure-history diversity represented. Pairwise subsampling led to the expectation that sequencing depth would affect the degree of clonotype sharing among donors. Sampling was limited to blood, and TCR repertoires in tissue likely differ from TCR repertoires in blood.

Regarding this clone: Its recognized antigen is unknown. Per-base quality was not reported, and no clone a single base away is much larger than it.

The donors were healthy, HIV-negative adults with no recently reported acute infections or vaccinations. Every donor was a Caucasian adult living in Nashville, Tennessee, USA. For unsorted samples, about 90 million PBMCs were counted, and genomic DNA was extracted using the QIAamp DNA Blood Mini kit. Blood was obtained by leukapheresis, after which PBMCs were separated by Ficoll-Histopaque density gradient centrifugation and cryopreserved in liquid nitrogen vapor phase. From a lookup of the germline V gene, CDR1 and CDR2 are SNHLY and FYNNEI. Its CDR3 holds 15 amino acids, cysteine through phenylalanine. The read is trimmed to its CDR3 DNA, 45 bases read in frame from base 1. V is pared back by 6 bases and J by 4 bases, with 15 bases lying between the germline termini.

Input material: PBMCs. The clonotype originates from a middle-aged woman in good health. Some clones in this sample may be carry-over from other donors' samples. This sequence uses TRBV2 and TRBJ1-4; the D segment could be TRBD1, given 6 matching bases. The DNA reads TGTGCCAGCAGGATGGGTGGCAGGGGTAATGAAAAACTGTTTTTT. Its coded protein is CASRMGGRGNEKLFF.